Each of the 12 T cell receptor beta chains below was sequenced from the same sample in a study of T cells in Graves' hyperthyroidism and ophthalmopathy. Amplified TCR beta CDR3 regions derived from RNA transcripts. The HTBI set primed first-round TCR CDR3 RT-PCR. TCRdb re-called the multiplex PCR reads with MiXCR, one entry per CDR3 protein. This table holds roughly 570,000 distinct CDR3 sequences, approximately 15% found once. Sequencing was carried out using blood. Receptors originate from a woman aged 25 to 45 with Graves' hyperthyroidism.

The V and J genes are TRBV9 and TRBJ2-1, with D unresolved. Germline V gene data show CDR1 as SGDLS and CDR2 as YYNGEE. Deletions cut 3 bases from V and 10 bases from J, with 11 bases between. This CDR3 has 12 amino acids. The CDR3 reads CASSGSTQEQFF. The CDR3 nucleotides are TGTGCCAGCAGCGGATCCACACAAGAGCAGTTCTTC.

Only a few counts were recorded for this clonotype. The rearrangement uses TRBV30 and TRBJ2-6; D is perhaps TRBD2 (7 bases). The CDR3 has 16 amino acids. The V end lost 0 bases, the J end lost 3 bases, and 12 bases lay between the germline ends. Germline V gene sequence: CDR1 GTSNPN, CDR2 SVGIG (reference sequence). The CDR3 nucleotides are TGTGCCTGGAGTGTACGGGGGGCAGGTGGGGCCAACGTCCTGACTTTC. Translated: CAWSVRGAGGANVLTF.

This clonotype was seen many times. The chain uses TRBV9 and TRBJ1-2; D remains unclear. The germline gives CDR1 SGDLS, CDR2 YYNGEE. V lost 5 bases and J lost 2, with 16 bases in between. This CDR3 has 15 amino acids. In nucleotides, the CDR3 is TGTGCCAGCAGTAGAAGACCAGATCAAAACTATGGCTACACCTTC. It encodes CASSRRPDQNYGYTF.

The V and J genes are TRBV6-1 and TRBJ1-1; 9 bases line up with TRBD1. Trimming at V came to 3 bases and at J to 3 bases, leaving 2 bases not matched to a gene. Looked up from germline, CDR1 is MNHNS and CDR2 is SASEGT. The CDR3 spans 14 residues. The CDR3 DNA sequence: TGTGCCAGCAGTGATTACAGGGGGCACACTGAAGCTTTCTTT. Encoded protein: CASSDYRGHTEAFF.

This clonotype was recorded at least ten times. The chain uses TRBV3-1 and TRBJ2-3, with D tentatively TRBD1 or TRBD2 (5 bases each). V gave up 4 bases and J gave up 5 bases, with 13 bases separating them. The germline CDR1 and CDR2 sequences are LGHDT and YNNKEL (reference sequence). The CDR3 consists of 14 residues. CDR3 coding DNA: TGTGCCAGCAGCCGAGTAGGTGGGGGAGATACGCAGTATTTT. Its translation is CASSRVGGGDTQYF.

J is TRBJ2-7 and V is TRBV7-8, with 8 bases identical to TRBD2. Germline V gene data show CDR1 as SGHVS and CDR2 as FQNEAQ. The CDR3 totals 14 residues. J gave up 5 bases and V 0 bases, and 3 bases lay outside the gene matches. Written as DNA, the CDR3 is TGTGCCAGCAGCTTAGCCGGGAGGGCCCACGAGCAGTACTTC. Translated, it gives CASSLAGRAHEQYF.

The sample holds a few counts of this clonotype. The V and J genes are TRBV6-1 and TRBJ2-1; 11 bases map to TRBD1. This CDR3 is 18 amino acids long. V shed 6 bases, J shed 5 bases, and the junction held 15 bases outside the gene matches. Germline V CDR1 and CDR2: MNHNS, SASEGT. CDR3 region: CASSGTGGDLAVHNEQFF. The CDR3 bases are TGTGCCAGCAGCGGGACAGGGGGGGACTTAGCGGTACACAATGAGCAGTTCTTC.

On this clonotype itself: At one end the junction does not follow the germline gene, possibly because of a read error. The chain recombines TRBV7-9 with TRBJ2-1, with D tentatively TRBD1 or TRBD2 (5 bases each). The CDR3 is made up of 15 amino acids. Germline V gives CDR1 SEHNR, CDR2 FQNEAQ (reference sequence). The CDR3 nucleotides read TGTGCCAGCAGCCCGAGGGGAAGCTCCTACAATGGGCAGTTCTTC. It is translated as CASSPRGSSYNGQFF.

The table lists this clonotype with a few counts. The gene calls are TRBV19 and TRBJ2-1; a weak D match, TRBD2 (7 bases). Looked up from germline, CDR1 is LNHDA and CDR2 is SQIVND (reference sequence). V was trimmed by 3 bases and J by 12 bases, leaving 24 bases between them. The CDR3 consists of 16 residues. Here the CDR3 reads CASSMGGGGALRGQFF. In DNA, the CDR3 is TGTGCCAGTAGTATGGGGGGTGGGGGGGCTTTACGTGGGCAGTTCTTC. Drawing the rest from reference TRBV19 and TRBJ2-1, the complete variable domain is DGGITQSPKYLFRKEGQNVTLSCEQNLNHDAMYWYRQDPGQGLRLIYYSQIVNDFQKGDIAEGYSVSREKKESFPLTVTSAQKNPTAFYLCASSMGGGGALRGQFFGPGTRLTVL.

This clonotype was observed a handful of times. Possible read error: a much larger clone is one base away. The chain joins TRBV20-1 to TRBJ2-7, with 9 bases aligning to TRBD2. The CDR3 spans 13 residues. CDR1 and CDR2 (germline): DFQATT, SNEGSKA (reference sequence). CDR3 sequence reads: CGAAGTSSYEQYF. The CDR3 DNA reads TGCGGTGCTGCCGGGACTAGCTCTTACGAGCAGTACTTC.

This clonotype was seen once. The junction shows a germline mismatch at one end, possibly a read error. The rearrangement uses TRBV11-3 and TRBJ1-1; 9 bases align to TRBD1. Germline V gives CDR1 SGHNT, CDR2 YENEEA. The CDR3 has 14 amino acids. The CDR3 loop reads CASSTGGSMGEASF. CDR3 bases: TGTGCCAGCTCGACAGGGGGAAGTATGGGTGAAGCTTCCTTT.

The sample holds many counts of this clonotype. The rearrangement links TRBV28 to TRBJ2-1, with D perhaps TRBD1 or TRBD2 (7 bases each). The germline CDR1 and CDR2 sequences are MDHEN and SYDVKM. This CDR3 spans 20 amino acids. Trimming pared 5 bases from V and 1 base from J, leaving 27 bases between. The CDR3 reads CASSHDPTTGAGDSYNEQFF. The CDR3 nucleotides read TGTGCCAGCAGTCACGACCCGACCACAGGGGCGGGGGATTCCTACAATGAGCAGTTCTTC.